The 18 T cell receptor beta chains below come from one sample, sequenced in a study of cytomegalovirus exposure and HLA in healthy donors listed by TCRdb under 2017. Library generation was performed with the immunoSEQ multiplex PCR assay. For the multiplex PCR, a mixture combining 60 forward primers for TCR Vbeta segments and 13 reverse primers for TCR Jbeta segments was used. TCRdb re-hosts the immuneACCESS table, in-frame sequences only. Its copies lack some clones; in the studies checked, an unresolved V gene accounts for under half of them, and the cause for the rest is not known. The sample table lists 150,000 to 200,000 clones, approximately 86% of them with a count of one. Of the sample, under 2% is held by the ten largest clones. Sequenced input: PBMCs. The receptors stem from a young woman in good health and CMV-seronegative.

This chain uses TRBV28 with TRBJ2-7; D remains unclear. The CDR3 consists of 16 residues. Per germline, CDR1 MDHEN and CDR2 SYDVKM. Between the trimmed V and J ends, which lost 3 bases and 0 bases, there was a span of 15 bases. The CDR3 protein is CASSFVSRILSYEQYF. Written as DNA, the CDR3 is TGTGCCAGCAGTTTTGTGAGCAGGATCCTCTCCTACGAGCAGTACTTC.

The chain uses TRBV10-3 and TRBJ1-2, with TRBD1 matching 7 bases. This CDR3 comprises 13 residues. In germline, CDR1 is ENHRY, CDR2 SYGVKD. J was trimmed by 0 bases and V by 11 bases; bases with no gene match: 6. Here the CDR3 reads CAVRTGTNYGYTF. In DNA, the CDR3 is TGTGCCGTACGGACAGGCACTAACTATGGCTACACCTTC.

This rearrangement joins TRBV28 to TRBJ1-5; 8 nucleotides align to TRBD1. The CDR3 runs 14 residues. Unmatched junction bases numbered 8, after V lost 6 bases and J lost 7 bases. Germline CDR1 reads MDHEN; CDR2 reads SYDVKM. The CDR3 sequence is CASSRRTGWQPQHF. CDR3 DNA: TGTGCCAGCAGCCGAAGGACAGGGTGGCAGCCCCAGCATTTT.

CDR3 loop: CSVDTSGRAQYF. In nucleotides, the CDR3 is TGCAGCGTTGACACTAGCGGGAGGGCCCAGTACTTC. This chain links TRBV29-1 with TRBJ2-5, with 13 bases identical to TRBD2. The germline CDR1 and CDR2 sequences are SQVTM and ANQGSEA. V was pared by 3 bases and J by 9 bases, with 1 base of the junction left unmatched. The CDR3 extends over 12 amino acids.

This rearrangement joins TRBV5-1 to TRBJ1-1; no firm D call. Germline-derived CDR1 and CDR2 are SGHRS and YFSETQ. V was pared by 0 bases and J by 5 bases, with 20 bases between. The CDR3 runs 17 residues. This chain's CDR3 is CASSLAERIVGPTEAFF. The CDR3 DNA reads as TGCGCCAGCAGCTTGGCGGAGAGGATCGTGGGTCCAACTGAAGCTTTCTTT.

J is TRBJ2-2 and V is TRBV30; D unresolved. The CDR3 is 12 amino acids. Germline-derived CDR1 and CDR2 are GTSNPN and SVGIG (reference sequence). V gave up 1 base and J gave up 8 bases, with 8 bases separating them. The CDR3 nucleotides are TGTGCCTGGAGTGCTCTATGGGGGGAGCTGTTTTTT. Protein: CAWSALWGELFF.

In its sample, this clone was seen once. The chain uses TRBV4-1 and TRBJ2-3; 11 bases agree with TRBD2. This CDR3 has 16 residues. Germline loops: CDR1 MGHRA, CDR2 YSYEKL. V dropped 4 bases and J dropped 5; count of bases not matched to a gene: 8. The CDR3 reads CASSPLGSGGGDTQYF. The CDR3 coding sequence is TGCGCCAGCAGCCCCTTGGGTAGCGGGGGGGGAGATACGCAGTATTTT.

V gene TRBV6-5 combines with J gene TRBJ1-2, with D hard to call. V lost 7 bases to trimming and J lost 4 bases, with 7 bases between them. Per the germline V gene, CDR1 is MNHEY and CDR2 is SVGAGI. This CDR3 spans 11 amino acids. The CDR3 nucleotides read TGTGCCAGCACCCTCGGCTATGGCTACACCTTC. Translating it yields CASTLGYGYTF.

CDR3 nucleotides: TGTGCCAGCAGAAAACCAGCTACAGGGGGGACTGAAGCTTTCTTT. Its protein product is CASRKPATGGTEAFF. V is TRBV6-5 and J is TRBJ1-1; 8 nucleotides line up with TRBD1. The CDR3 has 15 residues. Germline CDR1 reads MNHEY; CDR2 reads SVGAGI. V gave up 6 bases and J gave up 5 bases; unmatched junction bases: 11.

Notes on this clone: The DNA is omitted, as the CDR3 cannot be located on it reliably, and the CDR3 follows TCRdb's listing. The chain has TRBV5-1 and TRBJ2-7; the DNA was not compared with TRBD1, the D call given in the table. The CDR3 is 15 residues long, ends included. Germline V gene lookup returns CDR1 SGHRS and CDR2 YFSETQ. The CDR3 loop reads CASSFGSGGGQGRNF.

V and J are TRBV28 and TRBJ2-1; D uncertain. Trimming pared 5 bases from V and 5 bases from J, leaving 10 bases between. The CDR3 loop spans 13 amino acids. The germline gives CDR1 MDHEN, CDR2 SYDVKM. This chain's CDR3 is CASSPYYDNEQFF. CDR3 in DNA: TGTGCCAGCAGTCCCTACTACGACAATGAGCAGTTCTTC.

This chain joins TRBV2 and TRBJ2-2; TRBD1 matches 8 bases. The germline V gene has CDR1 SNHLY and CDR2 FYNNEI. CDR3 length: 15 amino acids. Unmatched junction bases numbered 6, after V lost 3 bases and J lost 6 bases. This chain's CDR3 is CASSEVQGASGELFF. CDR3 bases: TGTGCCAGCAGTGAGGTCCAGGGGGCATCCGGGGAGCTGTTTTTT.

The chain links TRBV5-1 to TRBJ2-7, with a tentative D call TRBD2 (5 bases). CDR3 size: 14 residues. Trimming took off 0 bases at V and 1 base at J, with 8 bases between the two ends. Germline-derived CDR1 and CDR2 are SGHRS and YFSETQ. The DNA of the CDR3 is TGCGCCAGCAGCTTGGCGGAGGAGTCCTACGAGCAGTACTTC. Translation: CASSLAEESYEQYF.

With respect to this clone: Since a much larger clone is just one base distant, this may be a read error. The V and J genes are TRBV2 and TRBJ2-3; 10 nucleotides agree with TRBD1. The CDR3 consists of 15 residues. Trimming took 3 bases from V and 2 from J; bases not matched to a gene: 2. Germline-derived CDR1 and CDR2 are SNHLY and FYNNEI. The CDR3 spells CASSEGTGDTDTQYF. The CDR3 nucleotides are TGTGCCAGCAGTGAGGGGACAGGGGACACAGATACGCAGTATTTT.

V and J are TRBV19 and TRBJ2-3; possibly TRBD1 for D (5 bases). The CDR3 is 14 residues long. Germline CDR1 LNHDA, CDR2 SQIVND (reference sequence). V dropped 3 bases and J dropped 7 bases, with 14 bases sitting between them. This CDR3 is CASSIMAGSNTQYF. In DNA, the CDR3 is TGTGCCAGTAGTATTATGGCAGGGTCGAATACGCAGTATTTT.

The V gene is TRBV30, the J gene TRBJ2-7; the match to TRBD1 covers 8 bases. Germline CDR1 is GTSNPN and CDR2 is SVGIG (reference sequence). V shed 3 bases, J shed 1 base, and the junction held 8 bases outside the gene matches. This CDR3 is built from 15 residues. The CDR3 DNA reads TGTGCCTGGAGCGGAGGACAGGGCCATTCCTACGAGCAGTACTTC. Protein: CAWSGGQGHSYEQYF.

J is TRBJ1-3 and V is TRBV19, with no clear D. Germline loops: CDR1 LNHDA, CDR2 SQIVND (reference sequence). There are 16 residues in the CDR3. V was shortened by 0 bases and J by 0 bases, with 9 bases between the two germline ends. The CDR3 region is CASSIESFSSGNTIYF. The CDR3, as DNA: TGTGCCAGTAGTATAGAGTCGTTCTCCTCTGGAAACACCATATATTTT.

The chain has TRBV18 and TRBJ1-1, with 7 bases identical to TRBD1. This CDR3 is built from 14 residues. Germline V gene sequence: CDR1 KGHSH, CDR2 LQKENI. After removal of 5 bases from V and 4 bases from J, the junction contained 7 bases not matched to a gene. In nucleotides, the CDR3 is TGTGCCAGCTCAAGCGACAGGGAGGTCACTGAAGCTTTCTTT. It encodes CASSSDREVTEAFF. Combining the CDR3 with reference TRBV18 and TRBJ1-1 gives the whole variable domain NAGVMQNPRHLVRRRGQEARLRCSPMKGHSHVYWYRQLPEEGLKFMVYLQKENIIDESGMPKERFSAEFPKEGPSILRIQQVVRGDSAAYFCASSSDREVTEAFFGQGTRLTVV.